The 25 T cell receptor beta chains below all came from one sample that was sequenced in a study of blood T cell repertoires in COVID-19. TCRdb's table, derived via immunoSEQ multiplex PCR, lists solely in-frame clones and lacks some. Among 130,000 to 150,000 clones, over 75% were seen once, and the ten largest hold approximately 1.2%. The sample consisted of PBMCs or T cells enriched from blood (not recorded which). These receptors were obtained from a woman in her twenties or thirties with acute COVID-19.

The CDR3: CASSLVGVSETQYF. CDR3 nucleotide sequence: TGTGCCAGCAGCTTAGTAGGGGTTTCGGAGACCCAGTACTTC. This chain connects TRBV7-9 to TRBJ2-5; possibly TRBD1 for D (5 bases). The CDR3 length is 14 residues. Germline V gives CDR1 SEHNR, CDR2 FQNEAQ (reference sequence). V was shortened by 1 base and J by 5 bases, with 11 bases between the two germline ends. The whole variable domain, remainder taken from reference TRBV7-9 and TRBJ2-5, is DTGVSQNPRHKITKRGQNVTFRCDPISEHNRLYWYRQTLGQGPEFLTYFQNEAQLEKSRLLSDRFSAERPKGSFSTLEIQRTEQGDSAMYLCASSLVGVSETQYFGPGTRLLVL.

The V and J genes are TRBV9 and TRBJ2-5, with 10 bases that match TRBD2. The germline V gene encodes CDR1 SGDLS and CDR2 YYNGEE. CDR3 length equals 16 residues. V gave up 0 bases and J gave up 4 bases; unmatched junction bases: 6. The chain's CDR3 is CASSVESGRAGETQYF. The DNA for the CDR3 is TGTGCCAGCAGCGTAGAGAGCGGGAGGGCCGGAGAGACCCAGTACTTC. The full variable domain, completed using reference TRBV9 and TRBJ2-5, is DSGVTQTPKHLITATGQRVTLRCSPRSGDLSVYWYQQSLDQGLQFLIQYYNGEERAKGNILERFSAQQFPDLHSELNLSSLELGDSALYFCASSVESGRAGETQYFGPGTRLLVL.

This chain links TRBV7-9 with TRBJ2-5; 7 positions agree with TRBD2. V was pared by 5 bases and J by 5 bases, with 14 bases of the junction left unmatched. Germline loops: CDR1 SEHNR, CDR2 FQNEAQ (reference sequence). The CDR3 consists of 16 residues. DNA for the CDR3: TGTGCCAGCAGCGACCACCGACTAGCTGGTTCGGAGACCCAGTACTTC. Its protein product is CASSDHRLAGSETQYF.

The chain recombines TRBV30 with TRBJ1-2; 9 nucleotides agree with TRBD1. V was pared by 0 bases and J by 2 bases, with 4 bases of the junction left unmatched. Germline V gene sequence: CDR1 GTSNPN, CDR2 SVGIG (reference sequence). The CDR3 consists of 15 residues. The CDR3 reads CAWSVQGAPNYGYTF. CDR3 bases: TGTGCCTGGAGTGTACAGGGGGCGCCCAACTATGGCTACACCTTC.

J is TRBJ2-6 and V is TRBV30; D remains ambiguous. V was shortened by 5 bases and J by 1 base, with 15 bases between the two germline ends. Germline V gene data show CDR1 as GTSNPN and CDR2 as SVGIG (reference sequence). The CDR3 has 16 amino acids. CDR3 in amino acids: CAWDHRVESGANVLTF. The DNA of the CDR3 is TGTGCCTGGGACCATCGGGTAGAGTCTGGGGCCAACGTCCTGACTTTC. Based on the CDR3 plus reference TRBV30 and TRBJ2-6, the full variable domain is SQTIHQWPATLVQPVGSPLSLECTVEGTSNPNLYWYRQAAGRGLQLLFYSVGIGQISSEVPQNLSASRPQDRQFILSSKKLLLSDSGFYLCAWDHRVESGANVLTFGAGSRLTVL.

The chain is built from TRBV7-2 and TRBJ1-2; 9 positions match TRBD1. V gave up 5 bases and J gave up 7 bases; unmatched junction bases: 11. This CDR3 is built from 15 residues. Germline V gene data show CDR1 as SGHTA and CDR2 as FQGNSA. The CDR3: CASSATGQGIGGYTF. The CDR3 nucleotides read TGTGCCAGCAGCGCCACGGGACAGGGTATTGGTGGCTACACCTTC.

The chain recombines TRBV15 with TRBJ2-5, with 10 bases lining up with TRBD2. The CDR3 has 17 amino acids. Per the germline V gene, CDR1 is LNHNV and CDR2 is YYDKDF (reference sequence). The V gene end was trimmed by 1 base and the J gene end by 2 bases; junction bases not matched to a gene: 7. CDR3 DNA: TGTGCCACCAGCAGAGGTCCAGCGGGAGGGGGGCAAGAGACCCAGTACTTC. Translating gives CATSRGPAGGGQETQYF.

The chain is built from TRBV5-4 and TRBJ2-2; D not certain. V was pared by 0 bases and J by 1 base, with 10 bases between. Germline V CDR1 and CDR2: SGHNT, YYREEE (reference sequence). The CDR3 is made up of 16 amino acids. Written as DNA, the CDR3 is TGTGCCAGCAGCTTGGTGCGTAGTGGGAACACCGGGGAGCTGTTTTTT. It codes for CASSLVRSGNTGELFF.

The V gene is TRBV11-2, the J gene TRBJ2-4, with 8 bases fitting TRBD1. Germline CDR1 reads SGHAT; CDR2 reads FQNNGV. The CDR3 totals 18 residues. With V trimmed by 5 bases and J by 5 bases, 17 bases remained unmatched. CDR3 residues: CASSLQLGDRYKENIQYF. In DNA, the CDR3 is TGTGCCAGCAGCCTACAACTCGGGGACAGGTATAAGGAAAACATTCAGTACTTC.

J is TRBJ1-2 and V is TRBV28; no definite D call. V was clipped by 5 bases and J by 8 bases, with 12 bases between them. The germline CDR1 and CDR2 sequences are MDHEN and SYDVKM. The CDR3 consists of 12 residues. CDR3 sequence: CASSPLLRGYTF. CDR3 DNA sequence: TGTGCCAGCAGTCCGCTCCTACGGGGCTACACCTTC.

The CDR3: CASSRRPSGAGGRHEQYF. The DNA of the CDR3 is TGTGCCAGCAGTAGGCGGCCGTCGGGAGCGGGAGGGCGTCACGAGCAGTACTTC. The rearrangement uses TRBV6-2 or TRBV6-3 and TRBJ2-7; the match to TRBD2 covers 10 bases. V lost 5 bases and J lost 5; bases outside the gene matches: 18. The CDR3 extends over 18 amino acids. Germline V CDR1 and CDR2: MNHEY, SVGEGT.

The V call is TRBV18, the J call TRBJ2-2; TRBD1 agrees at 7 bases. V shed 1 base and J 0 bases; nucleotides not matched to a gene: 2. CDR3 length equals 16 residues. The germline V gene encodes CDR1 KGHSH and CDR2 LQKENI. The CDR3 reads CASSPQGAANTGELFF. CDR3 sequence (DNA): TGTGCCAGCTCACCACAGGGGGCGGCGAACACCGGGGAGCTGTTTTTT.

The CDR3 bases are TGCGCCAGCAGCCAAGATCTAGTGGGCGGGAGTTCCCAAGAGACCCAGTACTTC. Protein sequence: CASSQDLVGGSSQETQYF. This chain links TRBV4-3 with TRBJ2-5, with 7 bases aligning to TRBD2. Losses at the gene ends were 0 bases for V and 1 base for J; bases not matched to a gene: 11. Looked up from germline, CDR1 is LGHNA and CDR2 is YSLEER. The CDR3 totals 18 residues.

The chain couples TRBV3-1 (or the pseudogene TRBV3-2) to TRBJ2-7; 13 bases match TRBD2. The germline V gene encodes CDR1 LGHDT and CDR2 YNNKEL (reference sequence). Losses at the gene ends were 5 bases for V and 6 bases for J; bases not matched to a gene: 19. The CDR3 contains 19 residues. The CDR3 DNA reads as TGTGCCAGCAGCATAACTCTTGGACTAGCGGGAGAAGGGGGCCTCGAGCAGTACTTC. Translated: CASSITLGLAGEGGLEQYF.

The genes are TRBV7-9 and TRBJ2-1; possibly TRBD2 for D (5 bases). The germline V and J ends were trimmed by 10 bases and 5 bases, with 15 bases remaining between them. This CDR3 is 13 amino acids long. The germline V gene encodes CDR1 SEHNR and CDR2 FQNEAQ (reference sequence). The CDR3 nucleotides are TGTGCCAACAACACACTAGGAGACAATGAGCAGTTCTTC. Protein product: CANNTLGDNEQFF.

Concerning this clone: Different DNA sequences within this sample yield the same CDR3. The rearrangement links TRBV7-9 to TRBJ2-1; D is perhaps TRBD1 (6 bases). Trimming left V 3 bases short and J 2 bases short, with 11 bases between. Germline values: CDR1 SEHNR, CDR2 FQNEAQ (reference sequence). The CDR3 is 15 amino acids. The CDR3 nucleotides read TGTGCCAGCAGCTTTAGGTCAGGGGCCTACAATGAGCAGTTCTTC. It encodes CASSFRSGAYNEQFF.

The chain is built from TRBV28 and TRBJ1-6; 8 bases agree with TRBD1. Germline-derived CDR1 and CDR2 are MDHEN and SYDVKM. J was trimmed by 7 bases and V by 6 bases; bases with no gene match: 14. There are 17 residues in the CDR3. The CDR3 nucleotides read TGTGCCAGCAGCCGGGACAGGACTTCGTGGGGAAATTCACCCCTCCACTTT. It translates to CASSRDRTSWGNSPLHF.

The CDR3 is CASSEEAASNQPQHF. The DNA for the CDR3 is TGTGCCAGCAGTGAGGAGGCCGCCAGCAATCAGCCCCAGCATTTT. The chain links TRBV2 to TRBJ1-5; no reliable D call. This CDR3 is built from 15 residues. CDR1 SNHLY and CDR2 FYNNEI come from the germline V gene. The ends were cut back, 3 bases at V and 1 base at J, with 10 bases in the middle.

This chain links TRBV6-6 with TRBJ2-4; 9 bases match TRBD1. Germline trimming cut 6 bases from V and 5 bases from J; bases unmatched to any gene: 11. CDR1 is MNHNY and CDR2 is SVGAGI in the germline V gene (reference sequence). This CDR3 is 16 amino acids long. The CDR3 protein is CASSRTTGGGENIQYF. The CDR3 coding sequence is TGTGCCAGCAGCCGCACCACAGGGGGCGGAGAAAACATTCAGTACTTC.

J is TRBJ2-5 and V is TRBV6-2 or TRBV6-3; 7 nucleotides line up with TRBD2. Germline V gene data show CDR1 as MNHEY and CDR2 as SVGEGT. The trim removed 2 bases at V and 3 bases at J, leaving 15 bases unmatched. The CDR3 has 18 residues. The DNA of the CDR3 is TGTGCCAGCAGTTACCGAGGAAGCGGGATGTCGTATAAAGAGACCCAGTACTTC. Translating it yields CASSYRGSGMSYKETQYF.

The V gene is TRBV19, the J gene TRBJ2-7; perhaps TRBD1 as D (6 bases). V was cut by 4 bases and J by 6 bases, with 13 bases left in between. Germline V gene data show CDR1 as LNHDA and CDR2 as SQIVND (reference sequence). The CDR3 totals 13 residues. The CDR3 DNA follows: TGTGCCAGTAGTACCCGGACAGAGGGCGAGCAGTACTTC. Residues: CASSTRTEGEQYF. Together with reference TRBV19 and TRBJ2-7, the CDR3 gives the full variable domain: DGGITQSPKYLFRKEGQNVTLSCEQNLNHDAMYWYRQDPGQGLRLIYYSQIVNDFQKGDIAEGYSVSREKKESFPLTVTSAQKNPTAFYLCASSTRTEGEQYFGPGTRLTVT.

The chain carries TRBV5-1 and TRBJ1-1; tentative D call: TRBD1 (6 bases). Per germline, CDR1 SGHRS and CDR2 YFSETQ. The CDR3 has 15 amino acids. The germline V and J ends were trimmed by 4 bases and 1 base, with 14 bases remaining between them. The DNA of the CDR3 is TGCGCCAGCAGCAACCCGGGACACTGGAACACTGAAGCTTTCTTT. This sequence encodes CASSNPGHWNTEAFF.

The chain couples TRBV30 to TRBJ1-6; D unclear. Trimming removed 1 base at V and 7 bases at J, with 11 bases between. Germline assignment: CDR1 GTSNPN and CDR2 SVGIG (reference sequence). The CDR3 contains 14 residues. The CDR3 DNA follows: TGTGCCTGGAGTGCACTGGCCGGGAATTCACCCCTCCACTTT. This translates into CAWSALAGNSPLHF.

The table lists this clone with a few counts. V usage is TRBV15 and J usage is TRBJ2-5, with 11 bases identical to TRBD2. Germline CDR1 and CDR2: LNHNV and YYDKDF (reference sequence). This CDR3 spans 17 amino acids. Trimming removed 0 bases from V and 5 bases from J; junction bases left unmatched: 8. The CDR3 bases are TGTGCCACCAGCAGAGATTCTGCGACTAGCGGGACTGAGACCCAGTACTTC. It is translated as CATSRDSATSGTETQYF.

The J gene is TRBJ1-2, the V gene TRBV28; D gene ambiguous. Germline V gene data show CDR1 as MDHEN and CDR2 as SYDVKM. V lost 6 bases, J lost 4 bases, and 12 bases lay in between. This CDR3 is 13 amino acids long. In nucleotides, the CDR3 is TGTGCCAGCAGCTCGCCGAGGTTCTATGGCTACACCTTC. The encoded protein is CASSSPRFYGYTF.